This T cell receptor beta chain was recorded in a study of blood T cell repertoires in COVID-19. On the study more broadly: PBMCs, B-cell-depleted T cells, or T cells provided the cDNA or gDNA that made up the material.

In the original workflow: Estimates of nucleated cell counts were drawn from the amplification of reference gene primers. Measured with immunoSEQ multiplex PCR; TCRdb has only the in-frame clones, and not every one. D and trimming come from the DNA, and the V and J calls and clone size come from that table. The sample records about 100,000 clones, about 85% being singletons. Per germline, CDR1 MNHEY and CDR2 SVGEGT. The CDR3 spans 12 residues. The ends were cut back, 5 bases at V and 5 bases at J, with 9 bases in the middle. The chain recombines TRBV6-2 or TRBV6-3 with TRBJ2-5; the D is unclear. The receptor's source is a human donor in a cohort sampled during active COVID-19. The sequenced sample was peripheral blood. CDR3 loop: CASSQIRETQYF. CDR3 DNA sequence: TGTGCCAGCAGTCAGATCAGGGAGACCCAGTACTTC.